The 12 T cell receptor beta chains presented below share a single source sample, sequenced in a study of blood T cell repertoires in COVID-19. Data came from immunoSEQ multiplex PCR; TCRdb stores just in-frame clones and leaves some out. The sample includes 180,000 or so clones, roughly 79% of them seen just once. The sequencing sample was made of peripheral blood. The source is a woman aged 40 to 50 with COVID-19, enrolled during active disease.

This rearrangement joins TRBV6-5 to TRBJ1-5; D is uncertain. Germline assignment: CDR1 MNHEY and CDR2 SVGAGI. Trimming left V 6 bases short and J 7 bases short, with 13 bases between. The CDR3 contains 13 residues. Here the CDR3 DNA reads TGTGCCAGCAGCCACTCCCCCCGACAGCCCCAGCATTTT. Protein product: CASSHSPRQPQHF.

The genes are TRBV30 and TRBJ1-5, with D uncertain. CDR1 and CDR2 from the germline V gene are GTSNPN and SVGIG (reference sequence). Trimming shortened V by 6 bases and J by 2 bases, and 11 bases separated the two germline ends. The length of the CDR3 is 13 residues. As DNA, the CDR3 is TGTGCCTGCCGCCCGGGAGGCAATCAGCCCCAGCATTTT. This translates into CACRPGGNQPQHF.

V usage is TRBV28 and J usage is TRBJ2-5; 12 nucleotides align to TRBD2. In germline, CDR1 is MDHEN, CDR2 SYDVKM. The J segment lost 2 bases and the V segment lost 3 bases, leaving 4 bases of the junction unmatched. CDR3 length: 16 amino acids. CDR3 sequence: CASSLLAGGPQETQYF. The DNA for the CDR3 is TGTGCCAGCAGTTTGCTAGCGGGAGGGCCTCAAGAGACCCAGTACTTC.

This chain links TRBV7-9 with TRBJ1-1; 7 bases agree with TRBD1. Unmatched junction bases numbered 8, after V lost 1 base and J lost 0 bases. The germline V gene has CDR1 SEHNR and CDR2 FQNEAQ (reference sequence). This CDR3 is built from 17 residues. The CDR3 loop reads CASSLDRGQSMNTEAFF. For the CDR3, the DNA is TGTGCCAGCAGCTTAGATAGGGGGCAGAGCATGAACACTGAAGCTTTCTTT.

The V gene is TRBV14, the J gene TRBJ2-7; D unclear. The V end lost 3 bases, the J end lost 6 bases, and 12 bases lay between the germline ends. CDR3 length equals 13 residues. Germline loops: CDR1 SGHDN, CDR2 FVKESK. CDR3 sequence: CASSHGRSSEQYF. CDR3 bases: TGTGCCAGCAGCCATGGGCGATCGAGCGAGCAGTACTTC.

The J gene is TRBJ1-2, the V gene TRBV2, with a possible D match to TRBD1 (5 bases). CDR1 and CDR2 (germline): SNHLY, FYNNEI. This CDR3 is 13 amino acids long. Trimming removed 4 bases from V and 6 bases from J, with 12 bases in between. CDR3 protein: CASSGGEVNGYTF. CDR3 DNA sequence: TGTGCCAGCAGTGGGGGGGAGGTGAATGGCTACACCTTC.

The chain is built from TRBV5-6 and TRBJ2-1; D remains unclear. V gave up 7 bases and J gave up 5 bases, with 22 bases separating them. Looked up from germline, CDR1 is SGHDT and CDR2 is YYEEEE. The CDR3 runs 16 residues. CDR3 in amino acids: CASPTCLGRLHNEQFF. CDR3 in DNA: TGTGCCAGCCCGACTTGTTTAGGTAGGTTGCACAATGAGCAGTTCTTC.

The V gene is TRBV7-3, the J gene TRBJ2-1, with TRBD1 as a possible D gene (6 bases). V dropped 4 bases and J dropped 4 bases, with 14 bases sitting between them. The CDR3 is 15 amino acids. Germline-derived CDR1 and CDR2 are SGHTA and FQGTGA. The CDR3 coding sequence is TGTGCCAGCAGCTACGGTCAGGGGCCTTACAATGAGCAGTTCTTC. It is translated as CASSYGQGPYNEQFF.

The rearrangement joins TRBV6-5 to TRBJ2-3; D possibly corresponds to TRBD1 (6 bases). This CDR3 spans 15 amino acids. V was shortened by 6 bases and J by 6 bases, with 19 bases between the two germline ends. Per germline, CDR1 MNHEY and CDR2 SVGAGI. CDR3 nucleotide sequence: TGTGCCAGCAGGGTGGGGGACAATCGTGTGGATACGCAGTATTTT. It translates to CASRVGDNRVDTQYF.

The chain carries TRBV27 and TRBJ2-2; D is unresolved. The germline CDR1 and CDR2 sequences are MNHEY and SMNVEV (reference sequence). V shed 0 bases and J shed 0 bases, with 8 bases lying between them. This CDR3 spans 16 amino acids. In DNA, the CDR3 is TGTGCCAGCAGTTTATCTTCCTTTGCGAACACCGGGGAGCTGTTTTTT. This gives the protein CASSLSSFANTGELFF.

The chain links TRBV5-6 to TRBJ1-2; tentatively, D is TRBD1 (6 bases). Germline-derived CDR1 and CDR2 are SGHDT and YYEEEE. Trimming pared 1 base from V and 0 bases from J, leaving 10 bases between. The CDR3 is 15 amino acids. CDR3 bases: TGTGCCAGCAGCTTGTCGGGACAAACTAACTATGGCTACACCTTC. As protein: CASSLSGQTNYGYTF.

The V gene is TRBV6-6, the J gene TRBJ1-1; 8 nucleotides line up with TRBD1. The CDR3 contains 12 residues. V was clipped by 5 bases and J by 7 bases; unmatched bases: 3. CDR1 and CDR2 from the germline V gene are MNHNY and SVGAGI (reference sequence). CDR3 residues: CASSNGQGEAFF. CDR3 DNA: TGTGCCAGCAGTAACGGACAGGGTGAAGCTTTCTTT.